The clone carrying this T cell receptor (beta chain) was seen a handful of times. Its antigen is still unknown. This sample is part of a study of response to subunit inactivated influenza vaccine. Study-level points and caveats: It was the authors' suggestion that each seasonal influenza vaccination recruits few new T cells.

One entry per CDR3 protein results from TCRdb running MiXCR on the RT-PCR reads. The sample records 450,000 to 550,000 distinct CDR3 sequences, roughly 25% being singletons. Germline assignment: CDR1 SGHTA and CDR2 FQGTGA. CDR3 size: 15 residues. The V and J ends lost 1 base and 4 bases respectively, with 12 bases between them. This chain uses TRBV7-3 with TRBJ2-3; D may match TRBD1 or TRBD2 (5 bases each). This TCR derives from a man in his forties or fifties who received an inactivated influenza vaccine. Sequencing used CD4+ T cells sorted from PBMCs, obtained 4 to 6 days after vaccination. CDR3 in amino acids: CASSLSSARADTQYF. In DNA, the CDR3 is TGTGCCAGCAGCTTAAGTAGCGCCAGGGCAGATACGCAGTATTTT.